The 26 T cell receptor beta chains given below trace back to one sample, sequenced in a study of vaccination and CD4 T cells after COVID-19. Their recognized antigens are unknown. An Oncomine TCR Beta short-read assay was used to sequence the DNA from cultured CD4+ T cells. Researchers extracted genomic DNA from CD4+ T cells that had been cultured. Each CDR3 protein is one row after TCRdb ran MiXCR on the PCR reads. The data show approximately 9,800 distinct CDR3 sequences, about 32% seen once. Described treatment: approximately nine-day PBMC culture with coronavirus spike peptide pools or control peptides (ViraFEST assay). Investigators obtained the unexposed donor's CD4+ T cells before the COVID-19 pandemic (2011-2018). The specimen sequenced was CD4+ T cells from blood, cultured in vitro. The source is a human donor in good health.

This clonotype showed up just a few times. The CDR3 nucleotides read TGTGCCAGCAGGACGACACTAAGCCCCCAATCTGGGGCCAACGTCCTGACTTTC. Encoded protein: CASRTTLSPQSGANVLTF. The chain employs TRBV27 and TRBJ2-6; the D is unclear. The germline V gene has CDR1 MNHEY and CDR2 SMNVEV (reference sequence). Trimming cost V 6 bases and J 1 base, with 19 bases left between them. This CDR3 has 18 amino acids.

The V gene is TRBV4-1, the J gene TRBJ1-1; maybe TRBD1 (6 bases). V shed 1 base and J shed 6 bases, with 15 bases lying between them. The CDR3 spans 15 residues. Germline V lookup: CDR1 MGHRA, CDR2 YSYEKL. The CDR3 nucleotides read TGCGCCAGCAGCCAAGGGGGGGCACGAGGGGCTGAAGCTTTCTTT. Its translation: CASSQGGARGAEAFF.

There are a few counts of this clonotype. The chain employs TRBV7-3 and TRBJ2-2; 9 nucleotides line up with TRBD1. This CDR3 comprises 15 residues. From germline, CDR1 is SGHTA and CDR2 FQGTGA. The V and J ends lost 5 bases and 5 bases, in that order; junction bases with no gene match: 6. CDR3 amino acids: CASSPDRGGTGELFF. CDR3 nucleotides: TGTGCCAGCAGCCCGGACAGGGGAGGGACCGGGGAGCTGTTTTTT.

The V gene is TRBV28, the J gene TRBJ1-5; tentatively, D is TRBD1 (6 bases). Germline CDR1 MDHEN, CDR2 SYDVKM. The CDR3 covers 14 residues. Trimming shortened V by 0 bases and J by 7 bases, and 10 bases separated the two germline ends. CDR3 in amino acids: CASSLWGGRQPQHF. Here the CDR3 DNA reads TGTGCCAGCAGTTTATGGGGGGGGCGGCAGCCCCAGCATTTT.

Written as DNA, the CDR3 is TGCAGTGCTAGAGATACTGGGACTAGCGGGAGTTCCACCTACAATGAGCAGTTCTTC. The encoded protein is CSARDTGTSGSSTYNEQFF. The chain couples TRBV20-1 to TRBJ2-1; TRBD2 matches 14 bases. The CDR3 is 19 amino acids. Germline V gene lookup returns CDR1 DFQATT and CDR2 SNEGSKA (reference sequence). Trimming at V came to 0 bases and at J to 2 bases, leaving 9 bases not matched to a gene.

This clonotype was seen a few times. The J gene is TRBJ1-4, the V gene TRBV7-9; D possibly corresponds to TRBD1 (5 bases). Germline CDR1 reads SEHNR; CDR2 reads FQNEAQ (reference sequence). The V gene lost 0 bases and the J gene lost 6 bases, with 11 bases spanning the gap. The CDR3 is made up of 15 amino acids. CDR3 sequence: CASSLAAGYDEKLFF. CDR3 nucleotide sequence: TGTGCCAGCAGCTTAGCGGCAGGGTACGATGAAAAACTGTTTTTT.

V gene TRBV10-3 combines with J gene TRBJ2-7; TRBD2 agrees at 7 bases. J gave up 5 bases and V 8 bases, and 15 bases lay outside the gene matches. The CDR3 length is 15 residues. Per the germline V gene, CDR1 is ENHRY and CDR2 is SYGVKD. CDR3 loop: CAIPGGGRRGNEQYF. The DNA of the CDR3 is TGTGCCATCCCGGGAGGAGGAAGGAGAGGGAACGAGCAGTACTTC.

The V and J genes are TRBV20-1 and TRBJ2-1; 9 bases fit TRBD2. Per the germline V gene, CDR1 is DFQATT and CDR2 is SNEGSKA (reference sequence). The CDR3 has 14 residues. V was pared by 4 bases and J by 8 bases, with 9 bases of the junction left unmatched. The CDR3 coding sequence is TGCAGTGCTAATAGCGGGAGTATCGTTGATGAGCAGTTCTTC. Its translation is CSANSGSIVDEQFF.

J is TRBJ2-3 and V is TRBV7-2; TRBD1 or TRBD2 may be the D gene (5 bases each). The CDR3 spans 16 residues. Trimming took 7 bases from V and 4 from J, leaving 21 bases between them. In germline, CDR1 is SGHTA, CDR2 FQGNSA. CDR3 residues: CASTSVSWGTPDTQYF. CDR3 nucleotides: TGTGCCAGCACCTCGGTATCCTGGGGGACGCCAGATACGCAGTATTTT.

This clonotype was picked up a small number of times. The chain combines TRBV7-2 with TRBJ2-3; 7 nucleotides align to TRBD2. V lost 0 bases to trimming and J lost 6 bases; unmatched junction nucleotides: 6. Germline-derived CDR1 and CDR2 are SGHTA and FQGNSA. The CDR3 totals 15 residues. DNA of the CDR3: TGTGCCAGCAGCTTAGCGGGAGGGCCTACGGATACGCAGTATTTT. This sequence encodes CASSLAGGPTDTQYF. The full variable domain, in which reference TRBV7-2 and TRBJ2-3 provide the parts outside the CDR3, is GAGVSQSPSNKVTEKGKDVELRCDPISGHTALYWYRQSLGQGLEFLIYFQGNSAPDKSGLPSDRFSAERTGGSVSTLTIQRTQQEDSAVYLCASSLAGGPTDTQYFGPGTRLTVL.

The chain links TRBV20-1 to TRBJ2-3, with 8 bases that match TRBD2. The germline V gene encodes CDR1 DFQATT and CDR2 SNEGSKA (reference sequence). There are 16 residues in the CDR3. V gave up 3 bases and J gave up 2 bases; unmatched junction bases: 10. CDR3 amino acids: CSARLPGLGVTDTQYF. CDR3 DNA sequence: TGCAGTGCTAGGCTCCCGGGACTAGGGGTCACAGATACGCAGTATTTT.

The rearrangement joins TRBV7-9 to TRBJ2-3; TRBD1 might be the D (6 bases). Between the trimmed V and J ends, which lost 4 bases and 6 bases, there was a span of 17 bases. This CDR3 region has 15 residues. The germline V gene has CDR1 SEHNR and CDR2 FQNEAQ (reference sequence). The CDR3 protein is CASSYEQGYTDTQYF. The CDR3, as DNA: TGTGCCAGCAGCTATGAACAGGGCTATACGGATACGCAGTATTTT.

This rearrangement joins TRBV7-2 to TRBJ1-1; no firm D call. V dropped 5 bases and J dropped 0 bases, with 10 bases sitting between them. Germline values: CDR1 SGHTA, CDR2 FQGNSA. The CDR3 sequence is 14 residues long. The CDR3 sequence is CASSQGIMNTEAFF. The CDR3 coding sequence is TGTGCCAGCAGCCAAGGGATAATGAACACTGAAGCTTTCTTT.

This clonotype was seen a handful of times. V and J are TRBV19 and TRBJ2-3; weak D call: TRBD1 (5 bases). The CDR3 is made up of 13 amino acids. V was clipped by 9 bases and J by 2 bases, with 12 bases between them. From germline, CDR1 is LNHDA and CDR2 SQIVND (reference sequence). CDR3 amino acids: CASRQFSTDTQYF. CDR3 bases: TGTGCCAGCAGACAGTTTTCCACAGATACGCAGTATTTT. The complete variable domain, with remaining parts taken from reference TRBV19 and TRBJ2-3, reads DGGITQSPKYLFRKEGQNVTLSCEQNLNHDAMYWYRQDPGQGLRLIYYSQIVNDFQKGDIAEGYSVSREKKESFPLTVTSAQKNPTAFYLCASRQFSTDTQYFGPGTRLTVL.

This clonotype was counted between two and nine times. V usage is TRBV7-9 and J usage is TRBJ2-7, with D tentatively TRBD2 (5 bases). CDR1 is SEHNR and CDR2 is FQNEAQ in the germline V gene (reference sequence). Trimming cost V 3 bases and J 4 bases, with 7 bases left between them. The CDR3 is 12 amino acids. The CDR3 DNA sequence: TGTGCCAGCAGCTTTGGGGAGTACGAGCAGTACTTC. Its translation is CASSFGEYEQYF.

This clonotype was found a few times. The genes are TRBV18 and TRBJ1-6; the D gene is possibly TRBD1 (5 bases). This CDR3 comprises 15 residues. CDR1 is KGHSH, CDR2 LQKENI, per germline. Trimming cost V 4 bases and J 10 bases, with 17 bases left between them. The CDR3 DNA reads as TGTGCCAGCTCACGCCACGACAGCGCGGGGTCACCCCTCCACTTT. Translating gives CASSRHDSAGSPLHF.

This clonotype has more than one count but fewer than ten. The chain uses TRBV7-9 and TRBJ2-2; 7 nucleotides agree with TRBD1. After removal of 5 bases from V and 5 bases from J, the junction contained 11 bases not matched to a gene. CDR1 SEHNR and CDR2 FQNEAQ come from the germline V gene (reference sequence). The CDR3 runs to 16 residues. The CDR3 region has the DNA TGTGCCAGCAGCATAAGGGGGCAGGAAGGGACCGGGGAGCTGTTTTTT. This encodes CASSIRGQEGTGELFF.

The chain links TRBV5-4 to TRBJ2-7; 13 bases agree with TRBD2. The CDR3 extends over 19 amino acids. Germline values: CDR1 SGHNT, CDR2 YYREEE (reference sequence). J was trimmed by 1 base and V by 4 bases; bases with no gene match: 14. This CDR3 reads CASSRRTSGRYMASYEQYF. The CDR3 DNA reads TGTGCCAGCAGCCGTAGGACTAGCGGGAGATACATGGCGTCCTACGAGCAGTACTTC.

This clonotype appeared a few times. The rearrangement joins TRBV7-9 to TRBJ1-2; perhaps TRBD1 as D (6 bases). V was cut by 1 base and J by 3 bases, with 15 bases left in between. The CDR3 is 16 residues long. Germline loops: CDR1 SEHNR, CDR2 FQNEAQ (reference sequence). CDR3 loop: CASSLVVTGSDYGYTF. CDR3 nucleotides: TGTGCCAGCAGCTTAGTAGTTACAGGGAGCGACTATGGCTACACCTTC.

The chain links TRBV19 to TRBJ1-2; D is uncertain. Germline CDR1 reads LNHDA; CDR2 reads SQIVND (reference sequence). This CDR3 spans 12 amino acids. Trimming took 5 bases from V and 6 from J, leaving 10 bases between them. The CDR3, as DNA: TGTGCCAGTAGTGATACAATGGATGGCTACACCTTC. Amino acids: CASSDTMDGYTF.

The chain is built from TRBV27 and TRBJ1-2; the match to TRBD1 covers 9 bases. V dropped 4 bases and J dropped 4; count of bases not matched to a gene: 4. The CDR3 runs to 14 residues. Germline V gene data show CDR1 as MNHEY and CDR2 as SMNVEV (reference sequence). CDR3 nucleotide sequence: TGTGCCAGCAGTTACAGGGGGCGCAGCTATGGCTACACCTTC. The encoded protein is CASSYRGRSYGYTF.

The V gene is TRBV7-2, the J gene TRBJ1-1; the D is unclear. CDR1 SGHTA and CDR2 FQGNSA come from the germline V gene. The CDR3 extends over 14 amino acids. V lost 3 bases and J lost 6, with 14 bases in between. CDR3 sequence reads: CASSFPIYSAEAFF. The CDR3 DNA reads as TGTGCCAGCAGCTTCCCAATCTATTCCGCTGAAGCTTTCTTT.

This clonotype has a single count. This rearrangement joins TRBV7-9 to TRBJ2-7, with D perhaps TRBD1 (7 bases). This CDR3 has 13 amino acids. Trimming removed 7 bases at V and 5 bases at J, with 15 bases between. Germline CDR1 SEHNR, CDR2 FQNEAQ (reference sequence). CDR3: CASMLAGGHEQYF. CDR3 nucleotide sequence: TGTGCCAGCATGCTGGCAGGGGGGCACGAGCAGTACTTC.

The chain links TRBV19 to TRBJ1-4, with 7 bases fitting TRBD1. The junction had 12 bases not matched to a gene; V was cut back by 10 bases and J by 7 bases. This CDR3 is built from 14 residues. Germline V gene sequence: CDR1 LNHDA, CDR2 SQIVND (reference sequence). CDR3 sequence (DNA): TGTGCCACAACATATCCCAACAGGGGTGAAAAACTGTTTTTT. Translated, it gives CATTYPNRGEKLFF.

This clonotype was seen more than once but under ten times. This chain uses TRBV7-9 with TRBJ1-2; 9 bases fit TRBD1. The V segment lost 5 bases and the J segment 8 bases; nucleotides outside the gene matches: 6. CDR1 and CDR2 (germline): SEHNR, FQNEAQ (reference sequence). The CDR3 sequence is 13 residues long. The CDR3 DNA follows: TGTGCCAGCAGCACCGCGACAGGGGGAGGCTACACCTTC. This encodes CASSTATGGGYTF.

The J gene is TRBJ1-5, the V gene TRBV12-3 or TRBV12-4; a possible D gene is TRBD1 (5 bases). The CDR3 extends over 12 amino acids. Trimming cost V 3 bases and J 6 bases, with 6 bases left between them. CDR3 loop: CASSLGVQPQHF. CDR3 coding DNA: TGTGCCAGCAGTTTGGGGGTTCAGCCCCAGCATTTT.